These T cell receptor beta chains were read from a single sample in a study of vaccination and CD4 T cells after COVID-19. What these receptors recognize is not known. One entry per CDR3 protein, called by TCRdb with MiXCR from the PCR reads. Of approximately 10,000 distinct CDR3 sequences in the sample, 58% are singletons; the top ten hold approximately 24%. Sequencing was carried out using CD4+ T cells from blood, cultured in vitro. Receptors were obtained from a human donor who had recovered from COVID-19. Each CDR3 is given with its conserved first and last residue. A D gene is named only where the DNA matches it firmly. The size of a clone is reported for some rows only, either as once, few or many, or as a class for expanded clones.

abundance: -; j_gene: TRBJ2-5; d_gene: TRBD2; len: 15; v_gene: TRBV4-2; CDR3nt: TGTGCCAGCAGCCAAGTGACTAGCGGGAGGGGAACCCAGTACTTC; CDR3aa: CASSQVTSGRGTQYF
abundance: -; j_gene: TRBJ2-7; d_gene: -; len: 13; v_gene: TRBV2; CDR3nt: TGTGCCAGCAGTGGGCAGAAAGCCTACGAGCAGTACTTC; CDR3aa: CASSGQKAYEQYF
abundance: -; j_gene: TRBJ2-7; d_gene: TRBD2; len: 15; v_gene: TRBV27; CDR3nt: TGTGCCAGCAGGCCGACTAGCGGGGTCTACTACGAGCAGTACTTC; CDR3aa: CASRPTSGVYYEQYF
abundance: -; j_gene: TRBJ2-7; d_gene: -; len: 14; v_gene: TRBV6-1; CDR3nt: TGTGCCAGCAAGTCCCAGGGAATGCCCTACGAGCAGTACTTC; CDR3aa: CASKSQGMPYEQYF
abundance: -; j_gene: TRBJ2-3; d_gene: TRBD2; len: 17; v_gene: TRBV12-3/TRBV12-4; CDR3nt: TGTGCCAGCAGTGGACTAGCGGGAGGGCCTTACACAGATACGCAGTATTTT; CDR3aa: CASSGLAGGPYTDTQYF
abundance: once; j_gene: TRBJ1-3; d_gene: -; len: 14; v_gene: TRBV19; CDR3nt: TGTGCCAGTAAGCCTGAATTCTCTGGAAACACCATATATTTT; CDR3aa: CASKPEFSGNTIYF
abundance: -; j_gene: TRBJ1-5; d_gene: -; len: 16; v_gene: TRBV6-1; CDR3nt: TGTGCCAGCAGTGCCGGAGGTCAGTATAGCAATCAGCCCCAGCATTTT; CDR3aa: CASSAGGQYSNQPQHF
abundance: few; j_gene: TRBJ1-1; d_gene: TRBD1; len: 15; v_gene: TRBV6-2/TRBV6-3; CDR3nt: TGTGCCAGCAGTTCCCCGGGACAGGGTGAGCCTGAAGCTTTCTTT; CDR3aa: CASSSPGQGEPEAFF
abundance: -; j_gene: TRBJ2-7; d_gene: -; len: 14; v_gene: TRBV7-6; CDR3nt: TGTGCCAGCAGCCTGCAGGAGAGCTCCTACGAGCAGTACTTC; CDR3aa: CASSLQESSYEQYF
abundance: few; j_gene: TRBJ2-7; d_gene: -; len: 13; v_gene: TRBV7-2; CDR3nt: TGTGCCAGCAGCTTACAGGGGTCCGACGAGCAGTACTTC; CDR3aa: CASSLQGSDEQYF
abundance: -; j_gene: TRBJ2-7; d_gene: -; len: 13; v_gene: TRBV14; CDR3nt: TGTGCCAGCAGCCCAGACGGACTCTACGAGCAGTACTTC; CDR3aa: CASSPDGLYEQYF
abundance: few; j_gene: TRBJ2-7; d_gene: -; len: 15; v_gene: TRBV4-3; CDR3nt: TGCGCCAGCAGTCAGCAAACAGGGTCGCCCTACGAGCAGTACTTC; CDR3aa: CASSQQTGSPYEQYF
abundance: few; j_gene: TRBJ2-7; d_gene: TRBD1; len: 12; v_gene: TRBV12-3/TRBV12-4; CDR3nt: TGTGCCAGCAGACAGACAGGGATCGAGCAGTACTTC; CDR3aa: CASRQTGIEQYF
abundance: -; j_gene: TRBJ1-5; d_gene: -; len: 14; v_gene: TRBV7-3; CDR3nt: TGTGCCAGCATATCAAAAGGGGGAGATCAGCCCCAGCATTTT; CDR3aa: CASISKGGDQPQHF
abundance: -; j_gene: TRBJ1-2; d_gene: -; len: 15; v_gene: TRBV25-1; CDR3nt: TGTGCCAGCAGTGACAGGCCAACAGGCGGCCATGGCTACACCTTC; CDR3aa: CASSDRPTGGHGYTF
abundance: -; j_gene: TRBJ2-5; d_gene: TRBD1; len: 14; v_gene: TRBV5-4; CDR3nt: TGTGCCAGCAGGAAGACAGGGTCAGTAGAGACCCAGTACTTC; CDR3aa: CASRKTGSVETQYF
abundance: -; j_gene: TRBJ1-1; d_gene: TRBD1; len: 12; v_gene: TRBV2; CDR3nt: TGTGCCAGCAGTGGAGGGGGCCCTGAAGCTTTCTTT; CDR3aa: CASSGGGPEAFF
abundance: -; j_gene: TRBJ1-2; d_gene: TRBD1; len: 14; v_gene: TRBV2; CDR3nt: TGTGCCAGCAGGAAGACAGGGGGCGCCTATGGCTACACCTTC; CDR3aa: CASRKTGGAYGYTF